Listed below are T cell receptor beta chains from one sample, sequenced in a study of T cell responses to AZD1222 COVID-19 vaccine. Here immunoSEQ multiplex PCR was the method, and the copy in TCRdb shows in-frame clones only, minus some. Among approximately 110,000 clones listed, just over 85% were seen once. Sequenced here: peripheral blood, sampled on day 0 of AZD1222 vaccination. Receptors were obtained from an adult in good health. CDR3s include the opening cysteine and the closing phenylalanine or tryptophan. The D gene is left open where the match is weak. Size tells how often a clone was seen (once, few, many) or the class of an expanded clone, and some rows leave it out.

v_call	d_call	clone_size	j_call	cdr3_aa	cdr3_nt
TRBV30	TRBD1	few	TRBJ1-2	CAWIRTGYGYTF	TGTGCCTGGATTAGGACAGGGTATGGCTACACCTTC
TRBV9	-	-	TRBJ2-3	CASSVEADTQYF	TGTGCCAGCAGCGTAGAGGCAGATACGCAGTATTTT
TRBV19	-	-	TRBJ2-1	CASSSGEQFF	TGTGCCAGTAGTAGTGGTGAGCAGTTCTTC
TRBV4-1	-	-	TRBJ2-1	CASSQGRLVTGNEQFF	TGCGCCAGCAGCCAAGGGCGACTAGTAACGGGCAATGAGCAGTTCTTC
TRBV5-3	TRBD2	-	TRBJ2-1	CARSSSGSGRAVDEQFF	TGTGCCAGAAGCTCCTCGGGCAGCGGGAGGGCTGTTGATGAGCAGTTCTTC
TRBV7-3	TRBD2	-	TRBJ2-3	CASSPGTSRWDTQYF	TGTGCCAGCAGCCCCGGGACTAGCCGGTGGGATACGCAGTATTTT
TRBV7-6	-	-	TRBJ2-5	CASSLGGREWETQYF	TGTGCCAGCAGCTTAGGTGGCAGGGAGTGGGAGACCCAGTACTTC
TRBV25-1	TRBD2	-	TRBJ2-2	CASSGGSWTGELFF	TGTGCCAGCAGCGGGGGGAGCTGGACCGGGGAGCTGTTTTTT
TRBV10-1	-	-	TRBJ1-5	CASSETGQPQHF	TGCGCCAGCAGTGAAACGGGCCAGCCCCAGCATTTT
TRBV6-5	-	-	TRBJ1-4	CASSYSGAGDSEKLFF	TGTGCCAGCAGTTACTCGGGGGCAGGGGATAGTGAAAAACTGTTTTTT
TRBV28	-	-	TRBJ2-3	CASTLGTDTQYF	TGTGCCAGCACCTTGGGAACAGATACGCAGTATTTT
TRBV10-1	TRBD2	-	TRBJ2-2	CASSENLAGNTGELFF	TGCGCCAGCAGTGAGAATCTAGCGGGAAACACCGGGGAGCTGTTTTTT
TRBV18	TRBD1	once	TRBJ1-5	CASSPGTGFISNQPQHF	TGTGCCAGCTCACCCGGGACAGGGTTTATTAGCAATCAGCCCCAGCATTTT
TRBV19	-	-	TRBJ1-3	CASSIWQDRNTIYF	TGTGCCAGTAGTATATGGCAGGATAGAAACACCATATATTTT
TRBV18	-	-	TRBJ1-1	CASSPPKGIWSDTEAFF	TGTGCCAGCTCACCCCCAAAAGGGATCTGGTCCGACACTGAAGCTTTCTTT
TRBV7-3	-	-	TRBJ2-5	CASSVTGSSGETQYF	TGTGCCAGCAGCGTTACGGGTAGTAGCGGAGAGACCCAGTACTTC
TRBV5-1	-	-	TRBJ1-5	CASTTGYGSNQPQHF	TGCGCCAGCACTACAGGGTACGGGAGCAATCAGCCCCAGCATTTT
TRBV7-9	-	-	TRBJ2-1	CASSLSGIYNEQFF	TGTGCCAGCAGCCTTAGCGGCATTTACAATGAGCAGTTCTTC
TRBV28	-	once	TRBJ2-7	CASRPPRGEYEQYF	TGTGCCAGCAGGCCCCCGAGGGGAGAGTACGAGCAGTACTTC
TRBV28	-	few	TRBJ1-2	CASSPWTVPYGYTF	TGTGCCAGCAGTCCATGGACAGTACCATATGGCTACACCTTC
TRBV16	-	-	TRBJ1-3	CASSQDAGNTIYF	TGTGCCAGCAGCCAAGACGCTGGAAACACCATATATTTT
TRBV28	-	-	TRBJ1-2	CAIGRGGGYTF	TGTGCCATCGGGCGGGGAGGAGGCTACACCTTC
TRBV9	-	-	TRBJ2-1	CASSVDLNEQFF	TGTGCCAGCAGCGTAGACCTTAATGAGCAGTTCTTC
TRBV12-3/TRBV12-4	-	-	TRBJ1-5	CASSLPLGQPQHF	TGTGCCAGCAGCCTTCCCCTAGGTCAGCCCCAGCATTTT
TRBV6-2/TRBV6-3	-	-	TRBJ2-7	CASSYPTWEQYF	TGTGCCAGCAGTTACCCCACCTGGGAGCAGTACTTC
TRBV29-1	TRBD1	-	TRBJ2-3	CSVLTGVSALGDTQYF	TGCAGCGTTCTAACAGGGGTATCTGCTCTGGGAGATACGCAGTATTTT
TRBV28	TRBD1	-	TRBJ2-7	CASGTATYEQYF	TGTGCCAGCGGGACAGCAACCTACGAGCAGTACTTC
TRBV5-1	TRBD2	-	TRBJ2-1	CASSPTGGFVNEQFF	TGCGCCAGCAGCCCGACGGGGGGGTTCGTCAATGAGCAGTTCTTC
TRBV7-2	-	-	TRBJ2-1	CASSTLSWGAEQFF	TGTGCCAGCAGCACTTTAAGTTGGGGGGCTGAGCAGTTCTTC
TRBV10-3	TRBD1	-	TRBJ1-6	CAIKGGAGGTLNSPLHF	TGTGCCATCAAGGGTGGGGCAGGGGGAACCTTAAATTCACCCCTCCACTTT
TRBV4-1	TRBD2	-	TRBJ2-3	CASSQLAGGNTDTQYF	TGCGCCAGCAGCCAACTGGCGGGGGGGAACACAGATACGCAGTATTTT
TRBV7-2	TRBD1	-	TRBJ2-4	CASSLTGSENIQYF	TGTGCCAGCAGCTTGACAGGGTCGGAAAACATTCAGTACTTC
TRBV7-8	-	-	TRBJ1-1	CASSLESFTGRSGTEAFF	TGTGCCAGCAGCTTAGAAAGTTTTACAGGGAGGTCTGGCACTGAAGCTTTCTTT
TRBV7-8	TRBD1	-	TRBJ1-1	CASSWTGTGVPSEAFF	TGTGCCAGCAGCTGGACCGGGACAGGGGTACCATCCGAAGCTTTCTTT
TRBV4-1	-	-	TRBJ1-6	CASSQDTRSSYNSPLHF	TGCGCCAGCAGCCAAGATACCCGTAGCTCCTATAATTCACCCCTCCACTTT